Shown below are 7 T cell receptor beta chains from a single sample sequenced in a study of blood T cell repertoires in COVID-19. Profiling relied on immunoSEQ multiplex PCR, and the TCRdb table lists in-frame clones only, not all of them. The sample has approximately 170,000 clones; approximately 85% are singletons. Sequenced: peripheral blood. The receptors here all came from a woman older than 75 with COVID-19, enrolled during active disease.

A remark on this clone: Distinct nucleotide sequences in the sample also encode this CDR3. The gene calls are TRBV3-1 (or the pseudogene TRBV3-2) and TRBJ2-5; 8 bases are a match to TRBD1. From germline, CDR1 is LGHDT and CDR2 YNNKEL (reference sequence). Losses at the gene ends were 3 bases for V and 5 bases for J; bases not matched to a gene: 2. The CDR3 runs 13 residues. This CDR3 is CASSHTGGETQYF. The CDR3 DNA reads TGTGCCAGCAGCCATACAGGGGGGGAGACCCAGTACTTC.

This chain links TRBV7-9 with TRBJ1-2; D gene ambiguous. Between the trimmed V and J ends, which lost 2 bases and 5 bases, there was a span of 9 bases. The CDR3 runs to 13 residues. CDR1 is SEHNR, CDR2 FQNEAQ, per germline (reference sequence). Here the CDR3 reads CASSLSKEYGYTF. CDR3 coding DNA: TGTGCCAGCAGCTTATCGAAGGAGTATGGCTACACCTTC.

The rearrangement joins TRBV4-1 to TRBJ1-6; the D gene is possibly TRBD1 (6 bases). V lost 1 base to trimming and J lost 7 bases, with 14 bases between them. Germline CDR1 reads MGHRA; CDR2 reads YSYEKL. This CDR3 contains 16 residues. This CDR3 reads CASSQGGGRANSPLHF. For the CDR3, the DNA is TGCGCCAGCAGCCAAGGTGGGGGCAGGGCGAATTCACCCCTCCACTTT.

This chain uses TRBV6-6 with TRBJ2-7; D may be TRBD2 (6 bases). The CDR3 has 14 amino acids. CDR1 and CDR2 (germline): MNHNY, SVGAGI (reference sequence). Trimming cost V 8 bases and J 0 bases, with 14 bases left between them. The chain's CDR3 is CASSAGTHSYEQYF. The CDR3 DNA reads TGTGCCAGCTCAGCTGGGACTCACTCCTACGAGCAGTACTTC.

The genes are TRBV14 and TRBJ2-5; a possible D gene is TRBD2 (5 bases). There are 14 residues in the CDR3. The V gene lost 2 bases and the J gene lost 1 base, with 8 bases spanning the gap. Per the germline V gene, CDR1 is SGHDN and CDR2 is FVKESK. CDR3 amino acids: CASSQKDFQETQYF. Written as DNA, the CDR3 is TGTGCCAGCAGCCAAAAGGACTTCCAAGAGACCCAGTACTTC. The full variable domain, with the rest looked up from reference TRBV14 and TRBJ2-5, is EAGVTQFPSHSVIEKGQTVTLRCDPISGHDNLYWYRRVMGKEIKFLLHFVKESKQDESGMPNNRFLAERTGGTYSTLKVQPAELEDSGVYFCASSQKDFQETQYFGPGTRLLVL.

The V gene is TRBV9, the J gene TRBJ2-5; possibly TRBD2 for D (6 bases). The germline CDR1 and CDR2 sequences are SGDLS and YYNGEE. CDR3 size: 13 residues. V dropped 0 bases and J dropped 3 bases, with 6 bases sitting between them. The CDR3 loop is CASSVGGEETQYF. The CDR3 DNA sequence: TGTGCCAGCAGCGTAGGGGGGGAAGAGACCCAGTACTTC.

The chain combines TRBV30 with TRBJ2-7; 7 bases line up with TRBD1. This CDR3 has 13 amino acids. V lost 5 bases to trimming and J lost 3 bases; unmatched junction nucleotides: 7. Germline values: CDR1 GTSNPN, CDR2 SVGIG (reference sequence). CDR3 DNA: TGTGCCTGGGCGACGGGACAGTACTACGAGCAGTACTTC. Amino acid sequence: CAWATGQYYEQYF.